Below, 8 T cell receptor beta chains from the same sample are listed, as sequenced in a study of identical twins. MiXCR, applied by TCRdb to the 5' RACE reads, yields one record per CDR3 protein. The table has 500,000 or so distinct CDR3 sequences, 13% to 15% seen once. This sample also appeared in a second study, on yellow fever vaccine responses in identical twins.

The specimen sequenced was CD4+ T cells sorted from blood. The receptors here all came from a woman aged 18-29 years in good health.

This clonotype was seen only a few times. This chain links TRBV7-2 with TRBJ2-2; 14 nucleotides match TRBD2. Germline CDR1 reads SGHTA; CDR2 reads FQGNSA. The junction had 1 base not matched to a gene; V was cut back by 3 bases and J by 4 bases. CDR3 length: 16 amino acids. CDR3 in DNA: TGTGCCAGCAGCTTGACTAGCGGGGGGGCCACCGGGGAGCTGTTTTTT. It translates to CASSLTSGGATGELFF.

V and J are TRBV14 and TRBJ2-7; D remains unclear. V was cut by 4 bases and J by 3 bases, with 7 bases left in between. The CDR3 runs to 12 residues. CDR1 and CDR2 from the germline V gene are SGHDN and FVKESK. CDR3 sequence (DNA): TGTGCCAGCAGCCGGTCGAACTACGAGCAGTACTTC. Residues: CASSRSNYEQYF.

This clonotype was seen ten or more times. This rearrangement joins TRBV14 to TRBJ2-5, with a weak D call TRBD1 (6 bases). The CDR3 loop spans 14 amino acids. The V end lost 0 bases, the J end lost 3 bases, and 8 bases lay between the germline ends. Germline V gene data show CDR1 as SGHDN and CDR2 as FVKESK. CDR3 amino acids: CASSQETGKETQYF. DNA of the CDR3: TGTGCCAGCAGCCAAGAAACAGGGAAAGAGACCCAGTACTTC.

The chain uses TRBV3-1 and TRBJ1-2, with 9 nucleotides matching TRBD1. This CDR3 is built from 15 residues. CDR1 is LGHDT, CDR2 YNNKEL, per germline (reference sequence). V trimming: 1 base; J trimming: 8 bases; junction bases outside the gene matches: 8. CDR3 in DNA: TGTGCCAGCAGCCAAGTGGGACAGGGATTGCAAGGCTACACCTTC. Translation: CASSQVGQGLQGYTF.

This clonotype was recorded a few times. This chain connects TRBV24-1 to TRBJ2-1; D might be TRBD2 (7 bases). V lost 6 bases and J lost 7, with 21 bases in between. The CDR3 spans 16 residues. Germline V CDR1 and CDR2: KGHDR, SFDVKD. In nucleotides, the CDR3 is TGTGCCACCAGTACTTGGGGGGGGGCAGGGGAGAATGAGCAGTTCTTC. This codes for CATSTWGGAGENEQFF.

This sequence joins TRBV29-1 and TRBJ1-1; 7 nucleotides line up with TRBD1. V gave up 4 bases and J gave up 0 bases; unmatched junction bases: 5. Per the germline V gene, CDR1 is SQVTM and CDR2 is ANQGSEA. The CDR3 runs to 14 residues. The CDR3 nucleotides read TGCAGCGTTGTCAGACAGGGCCTGAACACTGAAGCTTTCTTT. Translation: CSVVRQGLNTEAFF.

The chain is built from TRBV7-9 and TRBJ2-5; tentative D call: TRBD1 (6 bases). V lost 4 bases and J 0 bases, leaving 12 bases between the germline ends. The CDR3 runs to 15 residues. CDR1 and CDR2 from the germline V gene are SEHNR and FQNEAQ (reference sequence). This CDR3 is CASSSGTTYQETQYF. The CDR3 DNA reads TGTGCCAGCAGCTCCGGGACAACGTACCAAGAGACCCAGTACTTC.

This clonotype appeared a few times. The rearrangement uses TRBV5-6 and TRBJ2-7, with TRBD2 matching 12 bases. V shed 3 bases and J 5 bases; nucleotides not matched to a gene: 9. In germline, CDR1 is SGHDT, CDR2 YYEEEE. The CDR3 runs to 16 residues. The CDR3 loop reads CASSSGLAGSGNEQYF. CDR3 coding DNA: TGTGCCAGCAGCTCGGGACTAGCGGGCTCAGGGAACGAGCAGTACTTC.